This T cell receptor beta chain is from a study of T cell responses to AZD1222 COVID-19 vaccine. Points from the study as a whole: Females made up more of the donors, who were largely white British, and clonal diversity may have come out too low. Nearly half of spike-specific TCRs reportedly target unmutated variant regions.

With regard to this clone: What it binds is unknown.

Assay used: immunoSEQ multiplex PCR; TCRdb lists only in-frame clones, some missing. The data contain 130,000 to 150,000 clones, roughly 92% of them singletons. The CDR3 spans 15 residues. The junction had 3 bases not matched to a gene; V was cut back by 2 bases and J by 3 bases. Germline CDR1 reads KGHSH; CDR2 reads LQKENI. The sample was peripheral blood, taken on day 0 of AZD1222 vaccination. V usage is TRBV18 and J usage is TRBJ1-2; 10 nucleotides align to TRBD1. The sequence came from an adult in good health. CDR3 sequence (DNA): TGTGCCAGCTCACCAACCGGGACAGGGGACTATGGCTACACCTTC. This codes for CASSPTGTGDYGYTF.